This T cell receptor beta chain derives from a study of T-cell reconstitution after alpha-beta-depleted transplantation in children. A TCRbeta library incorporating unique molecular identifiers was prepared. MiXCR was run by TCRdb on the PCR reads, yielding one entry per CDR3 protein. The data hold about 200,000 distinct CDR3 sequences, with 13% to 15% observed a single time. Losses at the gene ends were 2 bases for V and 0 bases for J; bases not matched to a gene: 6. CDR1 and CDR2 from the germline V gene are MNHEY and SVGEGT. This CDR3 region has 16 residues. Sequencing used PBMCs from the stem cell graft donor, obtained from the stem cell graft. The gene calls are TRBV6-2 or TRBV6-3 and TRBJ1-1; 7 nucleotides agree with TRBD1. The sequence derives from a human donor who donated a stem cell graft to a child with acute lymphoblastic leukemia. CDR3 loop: CASSYPRTGMNTEAFF. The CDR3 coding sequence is TGTGCCAGCAGTTACCCCCGGACAGGCATGAACACTGAAGCTTTCTTT.